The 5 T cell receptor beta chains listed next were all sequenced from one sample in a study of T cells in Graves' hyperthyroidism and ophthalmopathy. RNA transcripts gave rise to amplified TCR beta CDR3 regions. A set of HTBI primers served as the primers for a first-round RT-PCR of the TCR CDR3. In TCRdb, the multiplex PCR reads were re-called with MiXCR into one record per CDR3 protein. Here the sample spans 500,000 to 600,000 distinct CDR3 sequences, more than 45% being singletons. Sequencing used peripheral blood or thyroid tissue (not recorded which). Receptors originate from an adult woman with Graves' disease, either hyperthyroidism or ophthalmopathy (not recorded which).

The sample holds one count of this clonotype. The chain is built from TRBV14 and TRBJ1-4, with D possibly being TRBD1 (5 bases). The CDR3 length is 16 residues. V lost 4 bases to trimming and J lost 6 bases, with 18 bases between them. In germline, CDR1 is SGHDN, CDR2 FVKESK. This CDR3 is CASSLLLGAMDEKLFF. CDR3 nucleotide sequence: TGTGCCAGCAGCCTCCTTCTCGGGGCGATGGATGAAAAACTGTTTTTT. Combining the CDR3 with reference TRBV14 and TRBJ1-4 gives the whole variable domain EAGVTQFPSHSVIEKGQTVTLRCDPISGHDNLYWYRRVMGKEIKFLLHFVKESKQDESGMPNNRFLAERTGGTYSTLKVQPAELEDSGVYFCASSLLLGAMDEKLFFGSGTQLSVL.

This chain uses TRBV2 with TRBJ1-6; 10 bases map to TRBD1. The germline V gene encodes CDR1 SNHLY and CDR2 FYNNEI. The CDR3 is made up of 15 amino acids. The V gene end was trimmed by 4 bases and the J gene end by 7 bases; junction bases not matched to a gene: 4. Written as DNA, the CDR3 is TGTGCCAGCAGTGCCCAGGACAGGGGGAATTCACCCCTCCACTTT. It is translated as CASSAQDRGNSPLHF.

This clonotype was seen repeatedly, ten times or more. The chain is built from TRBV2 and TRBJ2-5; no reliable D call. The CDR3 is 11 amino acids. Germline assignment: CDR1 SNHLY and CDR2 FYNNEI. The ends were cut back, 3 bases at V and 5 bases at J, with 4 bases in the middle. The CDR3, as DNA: TGTGCCAGCAGTGACTTGGAGACCCAGTACTTC. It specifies CASSDLETQYF. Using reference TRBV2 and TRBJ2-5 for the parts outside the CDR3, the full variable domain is EPEVTQTPSHQVTQMGQEVILRCVPISNHLYFYWYRQILGQKVEFLVSFYNNEISEKSEIFDDQFSVERPDGSNFTLKIRSTKLEDSAMYFCASSDLETQYFGPGTRLLVL.

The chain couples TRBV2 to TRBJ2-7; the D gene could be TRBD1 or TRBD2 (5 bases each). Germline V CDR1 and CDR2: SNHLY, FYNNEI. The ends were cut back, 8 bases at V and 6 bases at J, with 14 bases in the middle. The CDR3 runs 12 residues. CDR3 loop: CASEGQGAEQYF. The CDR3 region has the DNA TGTGCCAGCGAGGGCCAGGGAGCCGAGCAGTACTTC.

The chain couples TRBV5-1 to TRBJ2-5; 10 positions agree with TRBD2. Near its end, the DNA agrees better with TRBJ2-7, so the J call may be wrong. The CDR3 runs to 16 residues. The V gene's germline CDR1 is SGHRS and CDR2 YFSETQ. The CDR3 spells CASSIGLAAPGYEQYF. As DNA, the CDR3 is TGCGCCAGCAGCATTGGACTAGCGGCCCCAGGGTACGAGCAGTACTTC.